The 20 T cell receptor beta chains reported below all come from one sample, sequenced in a study of OX40 agonist ivuxolimab in advanced cancers. Generated by immunoSEQ multiplex PCR, the TCRdb table keeps only in-frame clones and is missing some. Of tens of thousands of clones listed, 65% to 85% were seen once; the top ten hold about a quarter. The material was CD4+ or CD8+ T cells sorted from blood, obtained in a trial of the OX40 agonist ivuxolimab. Receptors were obtained from an adult with an advanced solid tumor such as melanoma, head and neck, liver or kidney cancer.

DNA of the CDR3: TGTGCCAGCAGAACAGGGACAGGGACTTTCTACGAGCAGTACTTC. Protein: CASRTGTGTFYEQYF. This sequence joins TRBV6-5 and TRBJ2-7; 9 positions match TRBD1. Trimming at V came to 6 bases and at J to 3 bases, leaving 9 bases not matched to a gene. Germline V gene lookup returns CDR1 MNHEY and CDR2 SVGAGI. There are 15 residues in the CDR3.

The rearrangement joins TRBV19 to TRBJ2-1, with 8 bases aligning to TRBD2. CDR3 length: 15 amino acids. With 5 bases clipped from V and 1 base from J, the junction kept 4 bases outside the gene matches. Germline V gives CDR1 LNHDA, CDR2 SQIVND (reference sequence). The DNA for the CDR3 is TGTGCCAGTAGTTTTAGCGGGATTTCCTACAATGAGCAGTTCTTC. Translation gives CASSFSGISYNEQFF.

This rearrangement joins TRBV9 to TRBJ2-1, with 11 nucleotides matching TRBD2. CDR3 size: 16 residues. The V gene's germline CDR1 is SGDLS and CDR2 YYNGEE. Trimming cost V 3 bases and J 4 bases; bases outside gene matches: 6. The CDR3 nucleotides are TGTGCCAGCAGCGCGAATAGCGGGGGGGGGTACAATGAGCAGTTCTTC. As protein: CASSANSGGGYNEQFF.

The chain has TRBV11-2 and TRBJ2-5; the D gene is possibly TRBD1 (6 bases). The CDR3 is 14 residues long. V was shortened by 5 bases and J by 4 bases, with 14 bases between the two germline ends. The germline CDR1 and CDR2 sequences are SGHAT and FQNNGV. The CDR3 DNA reads as TGTGCCAGCAGCAAAACAGGGCTGGGAGAGACCCAGTACTTC. It translates to CASSKTGLGETQYF.

The chain has TRBV4-1 and TRBJ2-2; D remains ambiguous. CDR1 and CDR2 (germline): MGHRA, YSYEKL. CDR3 length: 16 residues. The V end was cut by 4 bases, the J end by 3 bases, with 15 bases between. Here the CDR3 reads CASSPIGRTDTGELFF. The CDR3 DNA reads as TGCGCCAGCAGCCCCATCGGTCGGACCGACACCGGGGAGCTGTTTTTT.

The CDR3 nucleotides read TGTGCCAGCAGCCCCACAGGGAGTCAGCCCCAGCATTTT. Translating it yields CASSPTGSQPQHF. The chain has TRBV6-9 and TRBJ1-5, with a possible D match to TRBD1 (6 bases). The germline V gene has CDR1 MNHGY and CDR2 SVAAGI. The CDR3 runs 13 residues. V lost 6 bases and J lost 6, with 12 bases in between.

The genes are TRBV27 and TRBJ1-2, with TRBD1 as a possible D gene (6 bases). Germline V gives CDR1 MNHEY, CDR2 SMNVEV (reference sequence). V shed 0 bases and J shed 8 bases, with 16 bases lying between them. CDR3 length equals 15 residues. The CDR3 sequence is CASSLSPTGFLGYTF. CDR3 nucleotides: TGTGCCAGCAGTTTATCCCCGACAGGCTTCTTGGGCTACACCTTC.

J is TRBJ2-7 and V is TRBV27; maybe TRBD1 (6 bases). Germline V lookup: CDR1 MNHEY, CDR2 SMNVEV (reference sequence). The CDR3 has 14 amino acids. V shed 5 bases and J shed 4 bases, with 15 bases lying between them. CDR3 amino acids: CASSPLGQGYEQYF. The CDR3 DNA reads TGTGCCAGCAGTCCCCTGGGACAAGGTTACGAGCAGTACTTC.

This chain uses TRBV10-2 with TRBJ2-5, with TRBD2 matching over 8 bases. With the DNA end fitting TRBJ2-7 better, the J assignment may be wrong. This CDR3 region has 12 residues. Per the germline V gene, CDR1 is WSHSY and CDR2 is SAAADI. CDR3 nucleotide sequence: TGCTCCTTAGCGACTAGCGAGAGCGAGCAGTACTTC. Translation: CSLATSESEQYF.

This chain links TRBV28 with TRBJ1-2; 7 bases fit TRBD1. This CDR3 is 12 amino acids long. Germline CDR1 reads MDHEN; CDR2 reads SYDVKM. V trimming: 6 bases; J trimming: 4 bases; junction bases outside the gene matches: 2. CDR3 in DNA: TGTGCCAGCAGCCCAGGGGGCTATGGCTACACCTTC. Translating it yields CASSPGGYGYTF.

V usage is TRBV4-1 and J usage is TRBJ2-7, with D unresolved. From germline, CDR1 is MGHRA and CDR2 YSYEKL. The CDR3 is 16 residues long. V lost 0 bases and J lost 1, with 13 bases in between. The CDR3 bases are TGCGCCAGCAGCCAAGATTACCGTGTGAGATCCTACGAGCAGTACTTC. Its protein product is CASSQDYRVRSYEQYF.

The rearrangement uses TRBV7-7 and TRBJ2-2, with unresolved D. V lost 3 bases and J 6 bases, leaving 2 bases between the germline ends. The CDR3 runs 11 residues. Germline V gene data show CDR1 as SSHAT and CDR2 as FNYEAQ (reference sequence). The chain's CDR3 is CASSFPGELFF. The CDR3 DNA reads TGTGCCAGCAGCTTCCCCGGGGAGCTGTTTTTT.

The chain has TRBV13 and TRBJ2-7; a weak D match, TRBD2 (6 bases). The CDR3 has 15 amino acids. The germline V gene encodes CDR1 PRHDT and CDR2 FYEKMQ (reference sequence). Trimming stripped 5 bases from V and 2 bases from J, with 16 bases between. CDR3 sequence: CASSLVRDWTYEQYF. DNA for the CDR3: TGTGCCAGCAGCCTCGTCCGGGACTGGACCTACGAGCAGTACTTC.

The J gene is TRBJ2-5, the V gene TRBV7-8; D gene ambiguous. V lost 3 bases and J 5 bases, leaving 10 bases between the germline ends. This CDR3 is 13 amino acids long. Germline V gene lookup returns CDR1 SGHVS and CDR2 FQNEAQ. CDR3 residues: CASSLTFVETQYF. CDR3 in DNA: TGTGCCAGCAGCTTGACGTTCGTTGAGACCCAGTACTTC.

The chain combines TRBV4-3 with TRBJ2-3, with a tentative D call TRBD2 (6 bases). The CDR3 runs to 15 residues. Germline CDR1 reads LGHNA; CDR2 reads YSLEER. V lost 1 base, J lost 7 bases, and 15 bases lay in between. The CDR3 protein is CASSQAHGGRYTQYF. Here the CDR3 DNA reads TGCGCCAGCAGCCAAGCCCACGGAGGGCGGTATACGCAGTATTTT.

The V gene is TRBV19, the J gene TRBJ1-5, with a weak D call TRBD1 (6 bases). This CDR3 has 16 residues. V dropped 3 bases and J dropped 4 bases, with 16 bases sitting between them. Germline V gene sequence: CDR1 LNHDA, CDR2 SQIVND (reference sequence). CDR3 coding DNA: TGTGCCAGTAGTATGTTGGGGGGGCGGCTTAATCAGCCCCAGCATTTT. It encodes CASSMLGGRLNQPQHF.

The V gene is TRBV7-3, the J gene TRBJ2-7; 8 positions agree with TRBD2. Germline V gene sequence: CDR1 SGHTA, CDR2 FQGTGA. V shed 0 bases and J 3 bases; nucleotides not matched to a gene: 4. The CDR3 spans 15 residues. CDR3 residues: CASSLTGGRFYEQYF. CDR3 in DNA: TGTGCCAGCAGCTTAACAGGCGGGAGGTTCTACGAGCAGTACTTC.

This clone has only one observation. V is TRBV5-5 and J is TRBJ2-3; D ambiguous. CDR3 size: 13 residues. The germline V and J ends were trimmed by 4 bases and 0 bases, with 6 bases remaining between them. Germline V gene sequence: CDR1 SGHKS, CDR2 YYEKEE (reference sequence). The CDR3 reads CASSPWSTDTQYF. The CDR3 DNA is TGTGCCAGCAGCCCCTGGAGCACAGATACGCAGTATTTT. The variable domain in full, completed from reference TRBV5-5 and TRBJ2-3, reads DAGVTQSPTHLIKTRGQQVTLRCSPISGHKSVSWYQQVLGQGPQFIFQYYEKEERGRGNFPDRFSARQFPNYSSELNVNALLLGDSALYLCASSPWSTDTQYFGPGTRLTVL.

This chain uses TRBV7-6 with TRBJ2-1; D remains unclear. The CDR3 is 13 amino acids. The germline V gene encodes CDR1 SGHVS and CDR2 FNYEAQ. The germline V and J ends were trimmed by 2 bases and 5 bases, with 7 bases remaining between them. The CDR3 sequence is CASSLWTNNEQFF. DNA of the CDR3: TGTGCCAGCAGCTTATGGACCAACAATGAGCAGTTCTTC.

The DNA of the CDR3 is TGTGCCACCAGCAGTCGACTAGCGCAGGGTGAGCAGTTCTTC. It specifies CATSSRLAQGEQFF. This chain uses TRBV15 with TRBJ2-1; 8 bases are a match to TRBD2. Germline V gives CDR1 LNHNV, CDR2 YYDKDF (reference sequence). CDR3 length: 14 amino acids. V lost 3 bases and J lost 9; bases outside the gene matches: 7. The full variable domain, with the rest looked up from reference TRBV15 and TRBJ2-1, is DAMVIQNPRYQVTQFGKPVTLSCSQTLNHNVMYWYQQKSSQAPKLLFHYYDKDFNNEADTPDNFQSRRPNTSFCFLDIRSPGLGDTAMYLCATSSRLAQGEQFFGPGTRLTVL.